The clone carrying this TCR beta chain was observed many times. These data belong to a study of T cells in Graves' hyperthyroidism and ophthalmopathy. TCR beta CDR3 regions were amplified from RNA transcripts. The HTBI primer set drove a first-round RT-PCR of the TCR CDR3. TCRdb analysed the multiplex PCR reads with MiXCR anew, one entry per CDR3 protein. The repertoire holds approximately 300,000 distinct CDR3 sequences, with over 15% as singletons. Material for sequencing was blood. The receptor was derived from a man between 25 and 39 years old with Graves' hyperthyroidism.

This chain's CDR3 is CSATSGNSYNEQFF. CDR3 nucleotide sequence: TGCAGTGCTACTAGCGGAAACTCCTACAATGAGCAGTTCTTC. The V and J genes are TRBV20-1 and TRBJ2-1, with TRBD2 matching 7 bases. Germline CDR1 DFQATT, CDR2 SNEGSKA (reference sequence). Germline trimming cut 4 bases from V and 0 bases from J; bases unmatched to any gene: 3. There are 14 residues in the CDR3.